The entry below describes one T cell receptor beta chain. No antigen is known for it. Germline CDR1 SGHTA, CDR2 FQGTGA. The V gene lost 1 base and the J gene lost 13 bases, with 25 bases spanning the gap. The CDR3 is 17 residues long. The cDNA was generated by 5'RACE with 10-nucleotide random UMIs. TCRdb analysed the 5' RACE reads with MiXCR anew, one entry per CDR3 protein. This table has around 50,000 distinct CDR3 sequences, 20% to 30% appearing once. The sample originates from a study of neurological immune-mediated disorders. Unsorted libraries were generated from 2 million PBMCs held at -80 degrees C. Whole-study results and caveats: CDR3 amino acid sequences found in expanded clones were never shared across subjects, suggesting private repertoires in all groups. The most TCR clonal expansion was seen in HTLV-1-associated myelopathy, whereas the least was seen in multiple sclerosis, below the level in healthy controls.

The TCR sequence derives from a woman aged 65 to 85 in good health. This chain connects TRBV7-3 to TRBJ2-2; possibly TRBD2 for D (7 bases). Sequenced material: PBMCs. CDR3 DNA sequence: TGTGCCAGCAGCTTAAGGGGGCTAGCGGTTAACACCGTGGTGCTGTTTTTT. It is translated as CASSLRGLAVNTVVLFF.